This T cell receptor (beta chain) was profiled in a study of monozygotic twins with inflammatory bowel disease. This CDR3 is 12 amino acids long. The authors made each sample's cDNA in eight separate reactions. Addition of UMIs with a 6-nucleotide sample barcode was achieved by template switching. TCRdb reprocessed the 5' RACE reads; each CDR3 protein has one entry and no DNA is given. The sample has approximately 330,000 distinct CDR3 sequences, and its top ten clones hold roughly 2%. This receptor was taken from a human donor with ulcerative colitis or Crohn's disease, or a healthy co-twin of an affected twin (not recorded which). The sequencing sample was made of blood. The chain carries TRBV12-3 or TRBV12-4 and TRBJ1-2. CDR3 sequence: CASRSLNYGYTF.